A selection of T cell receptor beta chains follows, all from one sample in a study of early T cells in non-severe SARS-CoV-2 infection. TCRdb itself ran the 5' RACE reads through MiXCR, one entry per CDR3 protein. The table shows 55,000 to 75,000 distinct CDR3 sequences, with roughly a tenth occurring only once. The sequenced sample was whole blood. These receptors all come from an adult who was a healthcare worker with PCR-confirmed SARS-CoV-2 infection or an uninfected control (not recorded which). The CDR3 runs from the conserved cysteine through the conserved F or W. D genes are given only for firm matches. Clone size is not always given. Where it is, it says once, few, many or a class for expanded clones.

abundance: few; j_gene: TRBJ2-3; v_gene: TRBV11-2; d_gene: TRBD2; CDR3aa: CASSLVLAGGADTQYF; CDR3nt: TGTGCCAGCAGCTTAGTCCTAGCGGGAGGCGCGGATACGCAGTATTTT
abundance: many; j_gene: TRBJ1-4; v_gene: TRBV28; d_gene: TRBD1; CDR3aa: CASRRQGAWKLFF; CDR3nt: TGTGCCAGCAGACGACAGGGGGCCTGGAAACTGTTTTTT
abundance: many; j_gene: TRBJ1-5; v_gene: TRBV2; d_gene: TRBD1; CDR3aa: CASSAGQGNQPQHF; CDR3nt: TGTGCCAGCAGCGCGGGACAGGGCAATCAGCCCCAGCATTTT
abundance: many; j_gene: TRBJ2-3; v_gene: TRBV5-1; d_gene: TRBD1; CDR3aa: CASSFDRGSDTQYF; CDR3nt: TGCGCCAGCAGCTTTGACAGGGGTTCCGATACGCAGTATTTT
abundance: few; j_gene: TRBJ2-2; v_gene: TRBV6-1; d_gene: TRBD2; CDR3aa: CASTGRDGTGANTGELFF; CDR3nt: TGTGCCAGCACCGGGAGGGACGGAACGGGTGCGAACACCGGGGAGCTGTTTTTT
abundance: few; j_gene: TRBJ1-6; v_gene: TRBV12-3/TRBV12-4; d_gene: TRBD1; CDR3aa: CASSIGQGGSPLHF; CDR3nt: TGTGCCAGCAGTATCGGACAGGGGGGTTCACCCCTCCACTTT
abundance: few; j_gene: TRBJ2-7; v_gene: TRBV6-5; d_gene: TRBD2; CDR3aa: CASSYSGRVSYEQYF; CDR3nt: TGTGCCAGCAGTTATAGCGGGAGGGTTTCCTACGAGCAGTACTTC
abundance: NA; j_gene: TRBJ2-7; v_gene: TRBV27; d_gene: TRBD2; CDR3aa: CASSFRREGLYYEQYF; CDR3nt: TGTGCCAGCAGTTTTAGGAGGGAGGGCCTTTACTACGAGCAGTACTTC
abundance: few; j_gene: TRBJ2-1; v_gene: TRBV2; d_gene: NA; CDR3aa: CASFSFTNEQFF; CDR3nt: TGTGCCAGCTTCAGTTTTACGAATGAGCAGTTCTTC
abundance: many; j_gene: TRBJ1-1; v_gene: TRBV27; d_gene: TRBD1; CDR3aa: CASSLGAGGLNTEAFF; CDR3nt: TGTGCCAGCAGTTTAGGGGCAGGGGGGTTGAACACTGAAGCTTTCTTT
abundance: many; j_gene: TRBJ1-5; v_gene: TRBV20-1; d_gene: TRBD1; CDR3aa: CSARDTGRGNQPQHF; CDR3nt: TGCAGTGCTAGAGATACTGGCAGGGGGAATCAGCCCCAGCATTTT
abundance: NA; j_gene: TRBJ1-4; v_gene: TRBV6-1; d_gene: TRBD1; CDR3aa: CASSEIFEGASKLFF; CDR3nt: TGTGCCAGCAGTGAAATTTTTGAGGGGGCGTCAAAACTGTTTTTT
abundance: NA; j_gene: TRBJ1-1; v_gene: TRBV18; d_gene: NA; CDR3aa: CASSPLGNTEAFF; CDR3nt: TGTGCCAGCTCACCATTGGGGAACACTGAAGCTTTCTTT
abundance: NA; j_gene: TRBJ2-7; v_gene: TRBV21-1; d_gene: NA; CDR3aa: CASPKPSRAHLYEQYF; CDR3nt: TGTGCCAGCCCCAAACCCTCCCGGGCGCACCTCTACGAGCAGTACTTC
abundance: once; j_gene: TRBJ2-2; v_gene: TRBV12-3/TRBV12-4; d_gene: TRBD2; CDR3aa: CASSFFVYRREGRAGELFF; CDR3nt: TGTGCCAGCAGTTTTTTTGTCTATCGGCGGGAGGGCCGGGCCGGGGAGCTGTTTTTT
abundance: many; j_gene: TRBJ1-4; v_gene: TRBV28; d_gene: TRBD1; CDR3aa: CASSWGGQLEKLFF; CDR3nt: TGTGCCAGCAGTTGGGGGGGACAGCTAGAAAAACTGTTTTTT
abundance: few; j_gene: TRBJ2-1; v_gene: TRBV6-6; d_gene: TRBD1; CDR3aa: CASRDRGFDEQFF; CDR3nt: TGTGCCAGCCGAGACAGGGGGTTTGATGAGCAGTTCTTC
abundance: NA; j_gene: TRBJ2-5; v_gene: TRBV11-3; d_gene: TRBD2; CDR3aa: CASSLTTSGTETQYF; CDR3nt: TGTGCCAGCAGCTTAACCACTAGCGGGACCGAGACCCAGTACTTC
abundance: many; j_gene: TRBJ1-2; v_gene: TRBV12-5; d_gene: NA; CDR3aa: CASGFDGNGYTF; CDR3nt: TGTGCTAGTGGTTTTGACGGGAATGGCTACACCTTC
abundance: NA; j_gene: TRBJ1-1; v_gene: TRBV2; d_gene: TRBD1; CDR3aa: CARQDRAPEAFF; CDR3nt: TGTGCCAGACAGGACAGGGCGCCTGAAGCTTTCTTT
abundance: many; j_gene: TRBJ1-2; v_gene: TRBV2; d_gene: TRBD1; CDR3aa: CASRIPGQAFHTF; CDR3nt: TGTGCCAGCAGGATACCGGGACAGGCATTTCACACCTTC
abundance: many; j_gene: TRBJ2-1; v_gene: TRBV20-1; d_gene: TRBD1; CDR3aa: CSASLYGTGVYNEQFF; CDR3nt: TGCAGTGCTAGCTTGTATGGGACAGGAGTCTACAATGAGCAGTTCTTC
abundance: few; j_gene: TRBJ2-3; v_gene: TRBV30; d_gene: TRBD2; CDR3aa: CAWRLAGGPDTQYF; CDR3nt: TGTGCCTGGAGACTAGCGGGAGGTCCAGATACGCAGTATTTT
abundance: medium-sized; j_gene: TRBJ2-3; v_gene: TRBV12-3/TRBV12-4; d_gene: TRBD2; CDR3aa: CASSFPTSGTTDTQYF; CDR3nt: TGTGCCAGCAGTTTCCCGACTAGCGGGACCACAGATACGCAGTATTTT
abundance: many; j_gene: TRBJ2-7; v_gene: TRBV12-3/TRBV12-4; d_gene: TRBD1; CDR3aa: CASSAGQGHEQYF; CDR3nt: TGTGCCAGCAGCGCTGGACAGGGACACGAGCAGTACTTC
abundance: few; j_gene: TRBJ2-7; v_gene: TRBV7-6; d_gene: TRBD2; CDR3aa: CASSYVTSSSEQYF; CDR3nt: TGTGCCAGCAGCTACGTGACTAGCTCGTCCGAGCAGTACTTC
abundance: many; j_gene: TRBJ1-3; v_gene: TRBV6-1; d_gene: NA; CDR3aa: CASTWDVGNTIYF; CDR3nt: TGTGCCAGCACTTGGGACGTTGGAAACACCATATATTTT
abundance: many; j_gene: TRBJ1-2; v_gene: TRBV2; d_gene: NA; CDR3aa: CASSDGEAGYTF; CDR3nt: TGTGCCAGCAGTGATGGGGAGGCCGGCTACACCTTC
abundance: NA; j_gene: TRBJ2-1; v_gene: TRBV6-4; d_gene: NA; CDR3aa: CASSDSGGNNEQFF; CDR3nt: TGTGCCAGCAGTGACTCGGGGGGCAACAATGAGCAGTTCTTC
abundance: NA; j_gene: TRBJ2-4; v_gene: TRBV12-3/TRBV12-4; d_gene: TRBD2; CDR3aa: CASSPFLADENIQYF; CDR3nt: TGTGCCAGCAGTCCTTTCCTAGCGGACGAAAACATTCAGTACTTC
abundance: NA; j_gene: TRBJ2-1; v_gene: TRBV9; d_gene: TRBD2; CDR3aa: CASSLRGTSFEQFF; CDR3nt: TGTGCCAGCAGCCTTCGGGGGACTAGCTTTGAGCAGTTCTTC
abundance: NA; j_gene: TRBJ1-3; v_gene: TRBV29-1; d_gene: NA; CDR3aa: CSAGGGFGNTIYF; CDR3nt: TGCAGCGCCGGGGGAGGGTTCGGAAACACCATATATTTT
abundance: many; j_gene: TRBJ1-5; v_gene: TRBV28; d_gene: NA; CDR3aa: CASSFALNQPQHF; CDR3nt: TGTGCCAGCAGTTTTGCCCTTAATCAGCCCCAGCATTTT
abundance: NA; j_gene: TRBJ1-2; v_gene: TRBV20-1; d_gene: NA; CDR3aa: CSASGDPGYTF; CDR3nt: TGCAGTGCTAGCGGGGACCCTGGCTACACCTTC
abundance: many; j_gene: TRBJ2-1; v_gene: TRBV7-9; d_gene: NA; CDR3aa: CASSLYDEQFF; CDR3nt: TGTGCCAGCAGCTTATACGATGAGCAGTTCTTC
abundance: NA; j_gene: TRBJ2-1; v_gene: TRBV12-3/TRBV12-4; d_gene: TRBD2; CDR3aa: CASSFGTNSYNEQFF; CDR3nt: TGTGCCAGCAGTTTTGGGACTAACTCCTACAATGAGCAGTTCTTC
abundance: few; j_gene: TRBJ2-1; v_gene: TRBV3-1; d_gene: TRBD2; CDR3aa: CASSPTSGEQFF; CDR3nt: TGTGCCAGCAGCCCCACTAGCGGAGAGCAGTTCTTC
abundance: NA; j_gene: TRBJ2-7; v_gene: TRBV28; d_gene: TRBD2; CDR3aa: CASSPRGGGRAAYEQYF; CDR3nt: TGTGCCAGCAGTCCTCGAGGTGGGGGGAGGGCGGCCTACGAGCAGTACTTC
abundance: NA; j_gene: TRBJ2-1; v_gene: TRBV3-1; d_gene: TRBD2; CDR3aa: CASSQVREGEQFF; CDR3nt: TGTGCCAGCAGCCAAGTGCGGGAGGGGGAGCAGTTCTTC
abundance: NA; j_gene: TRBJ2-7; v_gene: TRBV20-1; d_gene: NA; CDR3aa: CSVQGRGYEQYF; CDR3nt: TGCAGTGTTCAGGGGAGAGGGTACGAGCAGTACTTC
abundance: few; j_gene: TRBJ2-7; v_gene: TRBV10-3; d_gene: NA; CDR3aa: CAIARAEYEQYF; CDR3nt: TGTGCCATCGCCCGGGCGGAGTACGAGCAGTACTTC
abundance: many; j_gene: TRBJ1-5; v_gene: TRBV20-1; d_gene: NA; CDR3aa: CSARADQPQHF; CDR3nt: TGCAGTGCTAGAGCTGATCAGCCCCAGCATTTT
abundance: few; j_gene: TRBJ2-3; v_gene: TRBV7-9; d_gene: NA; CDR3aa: CASSHSGKVSLDTQYF; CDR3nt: TGTGCCAGCAGCCACTCGGGGAAGGTCTCTCTAGATACGCAGTATTTT
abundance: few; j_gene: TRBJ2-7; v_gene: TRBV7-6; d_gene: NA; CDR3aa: CASSPSGLGVYEQYF; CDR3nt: TGTGCCAGCAGCCCCAGTGGCTTAGGGGTGTACGAGCAGTACTTC
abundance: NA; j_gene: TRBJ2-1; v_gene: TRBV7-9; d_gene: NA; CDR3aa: CACPMAGNLNEQFF; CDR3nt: TGTGCCTGCCCTATGGCAGGGAATTTGAATGAGCAGTTCTTC